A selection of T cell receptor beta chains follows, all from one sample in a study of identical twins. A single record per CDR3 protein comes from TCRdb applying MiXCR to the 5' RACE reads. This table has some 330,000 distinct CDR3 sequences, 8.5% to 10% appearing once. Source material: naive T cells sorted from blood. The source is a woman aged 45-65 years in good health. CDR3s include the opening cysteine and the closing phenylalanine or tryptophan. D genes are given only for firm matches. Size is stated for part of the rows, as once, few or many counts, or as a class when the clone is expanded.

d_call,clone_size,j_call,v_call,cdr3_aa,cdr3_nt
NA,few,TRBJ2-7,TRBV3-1,CASSQVTYEQYF,TGTGCCAGCAGCCAAGTAACCTACGAGCAGTACTTC
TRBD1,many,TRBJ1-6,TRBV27,CATSRDRGNSPLHF,TGTGCCACCAGCAGGGACAGGGGAAATTCACCCCTCCACTTT
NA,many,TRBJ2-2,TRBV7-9,CASSLALSGPNTGELFF,TGTGCCAGCAGCTTAGCCTTAAGCGGTCCCAACACCGGGGAGCTGTTTTTT
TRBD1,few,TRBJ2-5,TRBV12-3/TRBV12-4,CASSLRQGGNQETQYF,TGTGCCAGCAGCCTCCGACAGGGGGGTAACCAAGAGACCCAGTACTTC
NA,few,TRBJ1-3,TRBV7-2,CASSLYGSGRGNTIYF,TGTGCCAGCAGCTTATATGGGTCAGGGCGCGGAAACACCATATATTTT
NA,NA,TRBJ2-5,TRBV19,CASSPGPAGETQYF,TGTGCCAGTAGCCCCGGTCCTGCAGGGGAGACCCAGTACTTC
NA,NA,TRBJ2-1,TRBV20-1,CSALDSYNEQFF,TGCAGTGCTCTCGACAGTTACAATGAGCAGTTCTTC
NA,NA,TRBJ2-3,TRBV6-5,CASGPGISSTDTQYF,TGTGCCAGCGGCCCCGGGATCTCTAGCACAGATACGCAGTATTTT
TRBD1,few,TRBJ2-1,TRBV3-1,CASSQGTGLSEQFF,TGTGCCAGCAGCCAGGGGACAGGGTTAAGTGAGCAGTTCTTC
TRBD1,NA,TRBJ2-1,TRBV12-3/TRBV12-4,CASSSTTGYNEQFF,TGTGCCAGCAGTTCCACGACAGGGTACAATGAGCAGTTCTTC
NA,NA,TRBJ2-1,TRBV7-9,CASSRGLAPRGDEQFF,TGTGCCAGCAGCCGAGGGCTAGCGCCCCGAGGCGATGAGCAGTTCTTC
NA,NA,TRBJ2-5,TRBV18,CASSLSNRETQYF,TGTGCCAGCTCACTTTCGAATCGCGAGACCCAGTACTTC
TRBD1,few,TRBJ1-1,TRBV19,CASSMETGETEAFF,TGTGCCAGTAGTATGGAAACAGGGGAGACTGAAGCTTTCTTT
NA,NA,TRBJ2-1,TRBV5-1,CASRSVPNEQFF,TGCGCCAGCAGGTCGGTCCCCAATGAGCAGTTCTTC
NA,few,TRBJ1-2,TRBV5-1,CASSSAGYGYTF,TGCGCCAGCAGCTCGGCAGGGTATGGCTACACCTTC
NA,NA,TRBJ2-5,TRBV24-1,CATSDLAGEETQYF,TGTGCCACCAGTGATTTGGCAGGGGAGGAGACCCAGTACTTC
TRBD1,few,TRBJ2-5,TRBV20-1,CSARETGVETQYF,TGCAGTGCTAGAGAAACAGGGGTCGAGACCCAGTACTTC
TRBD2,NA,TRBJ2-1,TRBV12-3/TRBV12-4,CASSFLAGGNEQFF,TGTGCCAGCAGTTTTCTAGCGGGAGGGAATGAGCAGTTCTTC
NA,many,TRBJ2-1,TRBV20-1,CSAPGQTYNEQFF,TGCAGCGCCCCTGGACAGACCTACAATGAGCAGTTCTTC
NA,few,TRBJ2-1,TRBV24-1,CATSDPRAEYNEQFF,TGTGCCACCAGTGATCCTCGGGCGGAGTACAATGAGCAGTTCTTC
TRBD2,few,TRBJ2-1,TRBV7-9,CASGTSGNEQFF,TGTGCCTCCGGGACTAGCGGCAATGAGCAGTTCTTC
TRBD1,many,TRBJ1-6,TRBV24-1,CATSDTGAGSPLHF,TGTGCCACCAGTGATACAGGGGCTGGATCACCCCTCCACTTT
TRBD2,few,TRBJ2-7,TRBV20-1,CSARTSGNSFCEQYF,TGCAGTGCCCGGACTAGCGGGAACAGTTTTTGCGAGCAGTACTTC
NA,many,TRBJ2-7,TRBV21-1,CASSKVLAGAILYEQYF,TGTGCCAGCAGCAAAGTACTAGCGGGAGCCATCCTCTACGAGCAGTACTTC
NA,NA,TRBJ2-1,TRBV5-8,CASSLRLEAYNEQFF,TGTGCCAGCAGCTTGAGGCTGGAGGCCTACAATGAGCAGTTCTTC
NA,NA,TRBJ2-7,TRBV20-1,CSASASYEQYF,TGCAGTGCTAGCGCCTCCTACGAGCAGTACTTC
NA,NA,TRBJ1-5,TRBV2,CATRGAVYQPQHF,TGTGCCACCCGGGGGGCAGTATATCAGCCCCAGCATTTT
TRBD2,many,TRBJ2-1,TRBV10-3,CAIGLAGGRRNEQFF,TGTGCCATTGGATTGGCGGGCGGGAGAAGGAATGAGCAGTTCTTC
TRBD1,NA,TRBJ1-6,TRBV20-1,CSAGQGVDSPLHF,TGCAGTGCCGGACAGGGTGTGGATTCACCCCTCCACTTT
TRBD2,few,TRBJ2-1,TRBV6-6,CASTLADNEQFF,TGTGCCAGCACGCTAGCGGACAATGAGCAGTTCTTC
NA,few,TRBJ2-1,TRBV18,CASSPLLGDVNEQFF,TGTGCCAGCTCACCCCTCCTAGGAGACGTGAATGAGCAGTTCTTC
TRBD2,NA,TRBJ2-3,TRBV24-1,CATSGTSGRETDTQYF,TGTGCCACCAGTGGAACTAGCGGGAGGGAGACAGATACGCAGTATTTT
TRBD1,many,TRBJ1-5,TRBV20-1,CSASGDRGTPQHF,TGCAGTGCTTCCGGGGACAGGGGGACGCCCCAGCATTTT
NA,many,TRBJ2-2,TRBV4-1,CASSQGGSDTGELFF,TGCGCCAGCAGCCAAGGAGGGTCCGACACCGGGGAGCTGTTTTTT
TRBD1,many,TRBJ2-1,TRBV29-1,CSGEIPGQGLDEQFF,TGCAGCGGTGAAATTCCGGGACAGGGGTTGGATGAGCAGTTCTTC
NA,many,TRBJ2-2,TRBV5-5,CASSPGVLRGRSGELFF,TGTGCCAGCAGCCCAGGAGTACTTAGGGGCCGAAGTGGGGAGCTGTTTTTT
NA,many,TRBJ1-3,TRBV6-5,CASSLRGTGNTIYF,TGTGCCAGCAGTTTAAGAGGCACTGGAAACACCATATATTTT
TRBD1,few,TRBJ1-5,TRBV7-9,CASSPPTGKAQHF,TGTGCCAGCAGCCCCCCGACAGGGAAGGCCCAGCATTTT
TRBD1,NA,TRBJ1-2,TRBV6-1,CASSWDRERRRNGYTF,TGTGCCAGCAGTTGGGACAGGGAAAGGAGGCGCAATGGCTACACCTTC
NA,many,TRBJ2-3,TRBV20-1,CSADLVDTQYF,TGCAGTGCCGACCTAGTAGATACGCAGTATTTT
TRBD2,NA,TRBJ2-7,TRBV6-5,CASSWSLAGAYEQYF,TGTGCCAGCAGTTGGTCGCTAGCGGGAGCCTACGAGCAGTACTTC
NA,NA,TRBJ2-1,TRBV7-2,CASSLSQSYNEQFF,TGTGCCAGCAGCTTATCTCAATCCTACAATGAGCAGTTCTTC
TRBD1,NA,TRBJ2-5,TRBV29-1,CSVSRGPETQYF,TGCAGCGTAAGCAGGGGGCCGGAGACCCAGTACTTC
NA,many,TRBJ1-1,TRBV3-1,CASSQEEGAEAFF,TGTGCCAGCAGTCAAGAGGAGGGAGCAGAAGCTTTCTTT
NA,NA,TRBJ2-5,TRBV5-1,CASRVRGFRFETQYF,TGCGCCAGCAGAGTCCGAGGGTTTAGGTTTGAGACCCAGTACTTC
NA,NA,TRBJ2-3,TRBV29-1,CSVSADTQYF,TGCAGCGTTTCCGCGGATACGCAGTATTTT
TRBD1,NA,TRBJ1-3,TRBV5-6,CASSSGTAVFSGNTIYF,TGTGCCAGCAGCAGCGGGACAGCCGTATTCTCTGGAAACACCATATATTTT
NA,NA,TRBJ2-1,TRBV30,CAWGRNEQFF,TGTGCCTGGGGGCGCAATGAGCAGTTCTTC
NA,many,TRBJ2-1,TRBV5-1,CASSLAPAAESYNEQFF,TGCGCCAGCAGCTTGGCCCCGGCAGCGGAATCCTACAATGAGCAGTTCTTC
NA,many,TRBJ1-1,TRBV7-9,CASSFVSTEAFF,TGTGCCAGCAGCTTCGTCTCCACTGAAGCTTTCTTT
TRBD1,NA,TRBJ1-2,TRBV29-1,CSVPGQWGYTF,TGCAGCGTTCCGGGACAGTGGGGCTACACCTTC
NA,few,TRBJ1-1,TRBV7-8,CASLLNRANTEAFF,TGTGCCAGCCTACTAAACAGGGCGAACACTGAAGCTTTCTTT
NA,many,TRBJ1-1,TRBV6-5,CASKKGGTEAFF,TGTGCCAGCAAAAAGGGGGGGACTGAAGCTTTCTTT
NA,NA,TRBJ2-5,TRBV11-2,CASSFSSVQETQYF,TGTGCCAGCAGCTTCAGCAGCGTCCAAGAGACCCAGTACTTC
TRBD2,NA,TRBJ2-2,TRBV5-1,CASSLRSAGKNTGELFF,TGCGCCAGCAGCTTGAGGTCAGCGGGGAAGAACACCGGGGAGCTGTTTTTT
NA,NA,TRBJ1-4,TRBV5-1,CASSYGTNSGEELFF,TGCGCCAGCAGCTACGGGACAAATTCGGGAGAGGAACTGTTTTTT
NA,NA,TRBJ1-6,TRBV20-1,CSASWANSPLHF,TGCAGTGCTAGTTGGGCCAATTCACCCCTCCACTTT
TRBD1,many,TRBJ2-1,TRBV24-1,CATSDLQGTLTNEQFF,TGTGCCACCAGTGATTTACAGGGGACCCTCACAAATGAGCAGTTCTTC
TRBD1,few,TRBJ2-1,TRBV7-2,CASSSSRDRVGGKQFF,TGTGCCAGCAGCTCGTCCCGGGACAGGGTAGGTGGCAAGCAGTTCTTC